This T cell receptor beta chain derives from a study of T cell responses to AZD1222 COVID-19 vaccine. General study results and limits: Only a handful of AZD1222 recipients were seropositive at baseline.

Details on this clone: Its target is not known.

The data were produced by immunoSEQ multiplex PCR, yet TCRdb's version contains in-frame clones alone and is incomplete. The sample yields about 88,000 clones, about 93% seen once. With 7 bases removed from V and 5 bases from J, the gap between germline ends came to 11 bases. This CDR3 contains 11 residues. Germline CDR1 reads SQVTM; CDR2 reads ANQGSEA. This chain joins TRBV29-1 and TRBJ1-2; no firm D call. The sequences come from peripheral blood, collected on day 0 of MenACWY control vaccination. This receptor was taken from an adult in good health. This chain's CDR3 is CSAREGYGYTF. CDR3 DNA: TGCAGCGCCAGAGAGGGTTATGGCTACACCTTC.